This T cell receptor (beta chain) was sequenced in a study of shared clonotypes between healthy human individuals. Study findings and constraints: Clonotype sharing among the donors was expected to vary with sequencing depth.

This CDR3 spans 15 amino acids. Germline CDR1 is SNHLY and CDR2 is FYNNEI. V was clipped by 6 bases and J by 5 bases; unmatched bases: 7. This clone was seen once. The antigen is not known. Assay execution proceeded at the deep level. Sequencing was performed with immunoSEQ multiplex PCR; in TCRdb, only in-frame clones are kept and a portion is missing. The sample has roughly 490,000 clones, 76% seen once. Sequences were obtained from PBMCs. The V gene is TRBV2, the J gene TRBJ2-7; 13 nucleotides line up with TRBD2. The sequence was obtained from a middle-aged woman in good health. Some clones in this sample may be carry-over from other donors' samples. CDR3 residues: CASRLGLAGENEQYF. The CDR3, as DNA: TGTGCCAGCAGACTCGGACTAGCGGGAGAGAACGAGCAGTACTTC.